This record concerns one TCR beta chain sequence. This sample was taken from a study of T cell repertoires in cytomegalovirus infection. The overall study: Public TCR beta signatures indicated both CMV infection and matching HLA type.

TCRdb ran MiXCR on the reads and lists one entry per CDR3 protein. Of about 530,000 distinct CDR3 sequences in the sample, roughly 29% were seen once. The source of this sequence is a human donor in good health (CMV status not recorded). Some clones in this sample may be carry-over from other donors' samples. The sample comprised PBMCs.

The DNA for the CDR3 is TGTGCCAGCAGCTTATCCGGTGATGAAGCTTTCTTT. Its translation is CASSLSGDEAFF. J is TRBJ1-1 and V is TRBV7-9, with D hard to call. Germline values: CDR1 SEHNR, CDR2 FQNEAQ (reference sequence). There are 12 residues in the CDR3. The V gene lost 2 bases and the J gene lost 7 bases, with 8 bases spanning the gap.